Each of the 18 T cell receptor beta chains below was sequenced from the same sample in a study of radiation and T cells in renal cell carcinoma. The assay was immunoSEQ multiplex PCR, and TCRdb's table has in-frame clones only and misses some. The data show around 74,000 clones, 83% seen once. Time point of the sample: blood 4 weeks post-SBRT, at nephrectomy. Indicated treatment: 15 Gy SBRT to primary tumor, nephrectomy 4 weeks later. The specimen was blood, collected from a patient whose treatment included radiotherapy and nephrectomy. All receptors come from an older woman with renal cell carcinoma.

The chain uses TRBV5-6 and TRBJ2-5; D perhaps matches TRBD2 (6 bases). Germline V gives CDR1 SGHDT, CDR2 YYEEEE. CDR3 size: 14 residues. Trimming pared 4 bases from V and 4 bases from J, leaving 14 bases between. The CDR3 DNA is TGTGCCAGCAGCGAAAGTGGGGGACTAGAGACCCAGTACTTC. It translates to CASSESGGLETQYF. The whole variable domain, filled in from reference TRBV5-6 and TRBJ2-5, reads DAGVTQSPTHLIKTRGQQVTLRCSPKSGHDTVSWYQQALGQGPQFIFQYYEEEERQRGNFPDRFSGHQFPNYSSELNVNALLLGDSALYLCASSESGGLETQYFGPGTRLLVL.

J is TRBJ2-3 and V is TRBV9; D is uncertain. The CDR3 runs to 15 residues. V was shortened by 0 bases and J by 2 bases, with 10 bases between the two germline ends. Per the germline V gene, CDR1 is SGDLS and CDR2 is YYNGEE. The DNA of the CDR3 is TGTGCCAGCAGCGTAGAGGAGTTAGACACAGATACGCAGTATTTT. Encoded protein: CASSVEELDTDTQYF.

In nucleotides, the CDR3 is TGTGCCATCAGTGGGACAGACACCGGGGAGCTGTTTTTT. This codes for CAISGTDTGELFF. J is TRBJ2-2 and V is TRBV10-3, with D possibly matching TRBD1 (6 bases). V gave up 4 bases and J gave up 3 bases, with 6 bases separating them. The CDR3 has 13 residues. Germline loops: CDR1 ENHRY, CDR2 SYGVKD.

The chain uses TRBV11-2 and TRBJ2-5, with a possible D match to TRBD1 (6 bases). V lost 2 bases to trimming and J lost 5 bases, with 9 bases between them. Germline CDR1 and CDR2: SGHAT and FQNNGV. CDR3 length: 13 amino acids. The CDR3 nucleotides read TGTGCCAGCAGCTTAAATCAGGGGGAGACCCAGTACTTC. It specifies CASSLNQGETQYF.

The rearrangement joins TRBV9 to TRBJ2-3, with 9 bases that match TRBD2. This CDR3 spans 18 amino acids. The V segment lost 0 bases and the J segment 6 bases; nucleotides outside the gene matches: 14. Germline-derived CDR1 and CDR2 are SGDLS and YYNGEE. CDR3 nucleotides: TGTGCCAGCAGCGTAGTAGCTAGCGGGATGGGTATAACCGATACGCAGTATTTT. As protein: CASSVVASGMGITDTQYF.

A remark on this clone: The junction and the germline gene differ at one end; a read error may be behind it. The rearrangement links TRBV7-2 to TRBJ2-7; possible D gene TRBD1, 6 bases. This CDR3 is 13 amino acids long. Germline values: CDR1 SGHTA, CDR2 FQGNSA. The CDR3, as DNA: TGTGCTAGCAGCCCCGGCAGGGGCTACGAGCAGTACTTC. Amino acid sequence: CASSPGRGYEQYF.

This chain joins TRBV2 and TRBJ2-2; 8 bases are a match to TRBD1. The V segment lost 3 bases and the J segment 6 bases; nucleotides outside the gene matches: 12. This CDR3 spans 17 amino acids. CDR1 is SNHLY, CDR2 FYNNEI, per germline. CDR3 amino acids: CASSEGQGAILSGELFF. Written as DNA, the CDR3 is TGTGCCAGCAGTGAGGGCCAGGGGGCGATTTTGTCCGGGGAGCTGTTTTTT.

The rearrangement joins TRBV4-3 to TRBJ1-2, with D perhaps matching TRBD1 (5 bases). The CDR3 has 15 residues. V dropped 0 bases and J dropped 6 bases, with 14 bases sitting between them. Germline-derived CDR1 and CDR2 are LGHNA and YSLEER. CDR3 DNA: TGCGCCAGCAGCCAAGATACACGGGGCGAGGATGGCTACACCTTC. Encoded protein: CASSQDTRGEDGYTF.

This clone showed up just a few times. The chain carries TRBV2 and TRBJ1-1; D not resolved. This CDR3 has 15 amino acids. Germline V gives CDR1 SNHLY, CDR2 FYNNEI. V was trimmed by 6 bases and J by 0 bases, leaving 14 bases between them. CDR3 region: CASRMYNRMNTEAFF. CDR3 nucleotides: TGTGCCAGCAGAATGTATAACCGCATGAACACTGAAGCTTTCTTT.

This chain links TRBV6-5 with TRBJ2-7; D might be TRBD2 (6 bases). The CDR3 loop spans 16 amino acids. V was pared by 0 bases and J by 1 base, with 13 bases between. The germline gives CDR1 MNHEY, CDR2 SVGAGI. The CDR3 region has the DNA TGTGCCAGCAGTTACTCCCTGGGGAGGCCGTCCTACGAGCAGTACTTC. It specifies CASSYSLGRPSYEQYF.

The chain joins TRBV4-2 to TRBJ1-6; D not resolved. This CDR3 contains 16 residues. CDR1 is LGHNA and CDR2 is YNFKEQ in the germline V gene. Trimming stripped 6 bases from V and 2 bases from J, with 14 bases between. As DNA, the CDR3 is TGTGCCAGCAGGAGAATTACGGGCCCCTATAATTCACCCCTCCACTTT. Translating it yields CASRRITGPYNSPLHF.

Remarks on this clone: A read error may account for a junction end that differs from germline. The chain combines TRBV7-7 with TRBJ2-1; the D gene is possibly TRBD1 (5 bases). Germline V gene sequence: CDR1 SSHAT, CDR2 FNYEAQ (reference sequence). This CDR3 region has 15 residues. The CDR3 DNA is TGTGCTAGCAGCTTAGATACAGGAAGCTACAATGAGCAGTTCTTC. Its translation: CASSLDTGSYNEQFF.

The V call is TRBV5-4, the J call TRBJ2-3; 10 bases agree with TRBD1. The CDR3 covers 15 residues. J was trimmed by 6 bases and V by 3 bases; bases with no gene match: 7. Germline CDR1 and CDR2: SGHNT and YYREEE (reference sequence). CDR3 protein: CASSYPGQGLDTQYF. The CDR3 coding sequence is TGTGCCAGCAGCTATCCGGGACAGGGGCTGGATACGCAGTATTTT.

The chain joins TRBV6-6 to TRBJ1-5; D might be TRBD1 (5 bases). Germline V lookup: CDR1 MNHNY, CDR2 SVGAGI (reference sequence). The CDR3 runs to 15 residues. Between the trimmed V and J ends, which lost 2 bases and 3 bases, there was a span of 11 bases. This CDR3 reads CASSYPDSFNQPQHF. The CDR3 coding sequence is TGTGCCAGCAGTTACCCAGACAGCTTCAATCAGCCCCAGCATTTT.

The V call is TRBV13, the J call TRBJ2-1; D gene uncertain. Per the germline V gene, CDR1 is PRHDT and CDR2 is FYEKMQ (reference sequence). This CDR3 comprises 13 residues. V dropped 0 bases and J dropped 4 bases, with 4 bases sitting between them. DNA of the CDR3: TGTGCCAGCAGCTTAGGCGAGTACAATGAGCAGTTCTTC. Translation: CASSLGEYNEQFF.

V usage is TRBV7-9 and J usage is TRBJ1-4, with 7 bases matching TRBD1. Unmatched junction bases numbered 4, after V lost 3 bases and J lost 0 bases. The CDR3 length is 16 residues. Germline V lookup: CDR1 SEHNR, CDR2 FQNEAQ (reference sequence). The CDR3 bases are TGTGCCAGCAGCTTCCCCAGGGGGGCAACTAATGAAAAACTGTTTTTT. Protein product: CASSFPRGATNEKLFF.

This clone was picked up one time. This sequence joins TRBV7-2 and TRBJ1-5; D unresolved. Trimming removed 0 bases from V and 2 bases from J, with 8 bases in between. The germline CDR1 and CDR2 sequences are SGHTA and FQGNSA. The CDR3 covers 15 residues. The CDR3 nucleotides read TGTGCCAGCAGCTTAGCGCCTTTCGGCAATCAGCCCCAGCATTTT. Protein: CASSLAPFGNQPQHF.

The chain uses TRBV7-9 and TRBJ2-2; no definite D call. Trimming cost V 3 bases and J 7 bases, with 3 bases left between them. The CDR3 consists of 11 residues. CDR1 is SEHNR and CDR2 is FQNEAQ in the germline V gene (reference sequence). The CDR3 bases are TGTGCCAGCAGCTTCGGCGGGGAGCTGTTTTTT. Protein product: CASSFGGELFF. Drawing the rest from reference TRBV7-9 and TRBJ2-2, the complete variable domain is DTGVSQNPRHKITKRGQNVTFRCDPISEHNRLYWYRQTLGQGPEFLTYFQNEAQLEKSRLLSDRFSAERPKGSFSTLEIQRTEQGDSAMYLCASSFGGELFFGEGSRLTVL.